The source of this T cell receptor (beta chain) is a study of cytomegalovirus exposure and HLA in healthy donors. Study observations and caveats: The study labeled 150 or so TCR beta chains cytomegalovirus-associated. High specificity and sensitivity for cytomegalovirus status were reported for the classifier. TCR sequences were mostly rare, though some public TCRs occurred in many donors.

The CDR3 is 14 amino acids. V dropped 1 base and J dropped 6; count of bases not matched to a gene: 1. Germline lookup yields CDR1 SGHNT and CDR2 YYREEE (reference sequence). Details on this clone: Its antigen is not known.

PCR was performed using 60 Vbeta and 13 Jbeta primers. This table comes from immunoSEQ multiplex PCR, and its TCRdb copy is limited to in-frame clones, with some not included. Here the sample table reports 150,000 to 200,000 clones. While unrecorded immune exposures were likely, the donors were nominally healthy when sampled. The source of this sequence is a man aged 25 to 45 in good health and CMV-seronegative. The chain recombines TRBV5-4 with TRBJ2-7; 13 nucleotides line up with TRBD2. The sequenced sample was PBMCs. The CDR3 sequence is CASSLTSGGGEQYF. Here the CDR3 DNA reads TGTGCCAGCAGCTTGACTAGCGGGGGGGGCGAGCAGTACTTC.